This T cell receptor beta chain derives from a study of blood T cell repertoires in COVID-19. Overall study: COVID-19 samples from acute and convalescent phases originated in the United States, Italy and Spain.

Authors' data handling: Estimation of nucleated cell counts relied on the amplification of reference gene primers. Sequenced by immunoSEQ multiplex PCR; TCRdb stores in-frame clones only, minus some. From that table come the V and J calls and clone size; the DNA was used to work out D and trimming. The sample holds almost 65,000 clones, 85% to 90% seen once. The CDR3 loop spans 17 amino acids. V was trimmed by 3 bases and J by 12 bases, leaving 30 bases between them. Germline V CDR1 and CDR2: SGDLS, YYNGEE. Membership in each cohort depended on participant-reported clinical history. The V and J genes are TRBV9 and TRBJ1-2, with D perhaps TRBD1 (5 bases). This receptor was taken from a woman aged 40 to 50 who had recovered from COVID-19. What was sequenced was PBMCs or T cells enriched from blood (not recorded which). The CDR3 reads CASSGSHDDRPPMLHTF. The CDR3 coding sequence is TGTGCCAGCAGCGGATCGCATGACGACAGACCCCCGATGCTGCACACCTTC.